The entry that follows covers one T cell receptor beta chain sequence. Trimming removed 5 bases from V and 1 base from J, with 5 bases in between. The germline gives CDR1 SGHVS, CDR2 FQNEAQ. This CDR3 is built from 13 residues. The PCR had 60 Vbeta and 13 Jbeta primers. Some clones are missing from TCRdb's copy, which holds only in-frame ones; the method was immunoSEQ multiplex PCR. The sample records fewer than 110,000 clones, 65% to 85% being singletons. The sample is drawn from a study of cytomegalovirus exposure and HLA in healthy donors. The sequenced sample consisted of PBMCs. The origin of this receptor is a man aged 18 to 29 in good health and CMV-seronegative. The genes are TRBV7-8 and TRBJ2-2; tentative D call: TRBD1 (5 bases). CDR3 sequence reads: CASSTGNTGELFF. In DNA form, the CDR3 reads TGTGCCAGCAGCACAGGGAACACCGGGGAGCTGTTTTTT. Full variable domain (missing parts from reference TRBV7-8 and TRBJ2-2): GAGVSQSPRYKVAKRGQDVALRCDPISGHVSLFWYQQALGQGPEFLTYFQNEAQLDKSGLPSDRFFAERPEGSVSTLKIQRTQQEDSAVYLCASSTGNTGELFFGEGSRLTVL.